These 19 T cell receptor beta chains originate from one sample sequenced in a study of response to subunit inactivated influenza vaccine. TCRdb re-analysed the RT-PCR reads in MiXCR, keeping a single row per CDR3 protein. The table lists under 800,000 distinct CDR3 sequences, approximately 14% of them singletons. Sequences were derived from PBMCs from blood, sampled 14 to 15 days before vaccination. Receptor source: a man between 50 and 59 years old who received an inactivated influenza vaccine.

This clonotype was seen a few times. The chain is built from TRBV7-2 and TRBJ2-1, with D tentatively TRBD1 or TRBD2 (5 bases each). Trimming left V 5 bases short and J 3 bases short, with 14 bases between. Per the germline V gene, CDR1 is SGHTA and CDR2 is FQGNSA. The CDR3 length is 15 residues. CDR3 residues: CASSLPGTVYNEQFF. CDR3 nucleotide sequence: TGTGCCAGCAGCCTACCCGGGACGGTCTACAATGAGCAGTTCTTC.

This clonotype has a count of ten or more. This sequence joins TRBV29-1 and TRBJ2-7; D remains ambiguous. V lost 4 bases, J lost 3 bases, and 10 bases lay in between. Germline assignment: CDR1 SQVTM and CDR2 ANQGSEA. The CDR3 runs 12 residues. The CDR3 nucleotides are TGCAGCGTTGGTTCAGGCATCTACGAGCAGTACTTC. This sequence encodes CSVGSGIYEQYF.

The chain is built from TRBV12-3 or TRBV12-4 and TRBJ1-6; D uncertain. CDR3 length: 14 residues. V was clipped by 1 base and J by 13 bases, with 14 bases between them. The CDR3 sequence is CASSLGSGFDPLHF. As DNA, the CDR3 is TGTGCCAGCAGTTTAGGGTCCGGTTTTGACCCCCTCCACTTT.

This clonotype was counted ten times or more. The CDR3 loop reads CASSLRQGYEQYF. The CDR3 bases are TGTGCCAGCAGTTTGAGACAGGGTTACGAGCAGTACTTC. V and J are TRBV12-3 or TRBV12-4 and TRBJ2-7; 7 nucleotides match TRBD1. The CDR3 has 13 residues. V lost 3 bases, J lost 4 bases, and 3 bases stayed unmatched.

The table lists this clonotype with a few counts. The chain employs TRBV20-1 and TRBJ2-7; 13 positions match TRBD2. The germline CDR1 and CDR2 sequences are DFQATT and SNEGSKA (reference sequence). V lost 3 bases to trimming and J lost 5 bases; unmatched junction nucleotides: 13. The CDR3 spans 17 residues. The DNA of the CDR3 is TGCAGTGCTAGGTCACTAGCGGGAGGGCTCTATGGGAACGAGCAGTACTTC. It encodes CSARSLAGGLYGNEQYF.

This clonotype was seen many times. This chain joins TRBV29-1 and TRBJ2-7; 7 bases map to TRBD1. The CDR3 extends over 12 amino acids. The germline gives CDR1 SQVTM, CDR2 ANQGSEA. The V and J ends lost 7 bases and 7 bases, in that order; junction bases with no gene match: 10. Here the CDR3 reads CSAKGAPGEQYF. The DNA of the CDR3 is TGCAGCGCGAAGGGGGCGCCGGGGGAGCAGTACTTC.

Worth noting for this clonotype: One junction end disagrees with the germline gene, perhaps due to a read error. The V and J genes are TRBV5-1 and TRBJ2-3; D is ambiguous. The germline gives CDR1 SGHRS, CDR2 YFSETQ. CDR3 length: 14 residues. The CDR3 DNA sequence: TGCGCCAGCAGATTGGAAGTAAGGACAGATACGCAGTATTTT. Amino acid sequence: CASRLEVRTDTQYF.

The chain carries TRBV25-1 and TRBJ2-5; D might be TRBD1 (6 bases). The V gene lost 3 bases and the J gene lost 4 bases, with 12 bases spanning the gap. This CDR3 has 14 amino acids. Germline loops: CDR1 MGHDK, CDR2 SYGVNS. This CDR3 reads CASSENTGTETQYF. CDR3 nucleotide sequence: TGTGCCAGCAGTGAGAACACAGGGACAGAGACCCAGTACTTC.

This clonotype was seen a few times. The rearrangement joins TRBV3-1 to TRBJ2-4; D possibly corresponds to TRBD2 (6 bases). V lost 0 bases and J lost 2, with 17 bases in between. This CDR3 contains 18 residues. From germline, CDR1 is LGHDT and CDR2 YNNKEL (reference sequence). CDR3 DNA sequence: TGTGCCAGCAGCCAAGAGGGGCGGGGAGGCTTAACCAAAAACATTCAGTACTTC. Protein: CASSQEGRGGLTKNIQYF. Full variable domain (remainder filled in from reference TRBV3-1 and TRBJ2-4): DTAVSQTPKYLVTQMGNDKSIKCEQNLGHDTMYWYKQDSKKFLKIMFSYNNKELIINETVPNRFSPKSPDKAHLNLHINSLELGDSAVYFCASSQEGRGGLTKNIQYFGAGTRLSVL.

The V call is TRBV11-2, the J call TRBJ2-1; D is unclear. The CDR3 length is 12 residues. Per the germline V gene, CDR1 is SGHAT and CDR2 is FQNNGV. V was shortened by 7 bases and J by 3 bases, with 7 bases between the two germline ends. The CDR3 DNA sequence: TGTGCCAGCACCCAGAGCTACAATGAGCAGTTCTTC. Residues: CASTQSYNEQFF.

This chain links TRBV6-2 or TRBV6-3 with TRBJ2-1; D remains unclear. Between the trimmed V and J ends, which lost 0 bases and 4 bases, there was a span of 13 bases. Germline V gene sequence: CDR1 MNHEY, CDR2 SVGEGT. The CDR3 is 16 amino acids. The DNA of the CDR3 is TGTGCCAGCAGTTACTCGACCAGTATGGGATACAATGAGCAGTTCTTC. Protein sequence: CASSYSTSMGYNEQFF.

This clonotype came up many times. V is TRBV12-3 or TRBV12-4 and J is TRBJ2-5; 9 bases match TRBD1. CDR3 size: 13 residues. Trimming removed 6 bases from V and 4 bases from J; junction bases left unmatched: 3. The CDR3 nucleotides read TGTGCCAGCAGGGGGACAGGGAGAGAGACCCAGTACTTC. Amino acids: CASRGTGRETQYF.

This sequence joins TRBV2 and TRBJ2-7, with a possible D match to TRBD1 (8 bases). CDR1 is SNHLY and CDR2 is FYNNEI in the germline V gene. The CDR3 totals 13 residues. V was shortened by 8 bases and J by 3 bases, with 14 bases between the two germline ends. This CDR3 reads CASGRDRSYEQYF. The CDR3, as DNA: TGTGCCAGCGGGAGGGACAGGAGCTACGAGCAGTACTTC.

The chain carries TRBV20-1 and TRBJ2-3; the D is unclear. V was pared by 1 base and J by 6 bases, with 20 bases between. CDR3 length equals 16 residues. Germline V gene lookup returns CDR1 DFQATT and CDR2 SNEGSKA (reference sequence). CDR3 amino acids: CSARGTRALPPDTQYF. CDR3 sequence (DNA): TGCAGTGCTAGAGGGACCCGAGCCCTCCCACCCGATACGCAGTATTTT.

As concerns this clonotype: A read error is possible here, since a much larger clone lies one base away. This sequence joins TRBV28 and TRBJ1-1; D is undetermined. The length of the CDR3 is 14 residues. Germline V lookup: CDR1 MDHEN, CDR2 SYDVKM. The CDR3 loop is CASSLTVLNSEAFF. The CDR3 DNA reads TGTGCCAGCAGTTTAACGGTATTGAACTCTGAAGCTTTCTTT. Full variable domain (remainder filled in from reference TRBV28 and TRBJ1-1): DVKVTQSSRYLVKRTGEKVFLECVQDMDHENMFWYRQDPGLGLRLIYFSYDVKMKEKGDIPEGYSVSREKKERFSLILESASTNQTSMYLCASSLTVLNSEAFFGQGTRLTVV.

This sequence joins TRBV12-3 or TRBV12-4 and TRBJ2-1; either TRBD1 or TRBD2 may supply D (5 bases each). The CDR3 is 16 residues long. Trimming stripped 8 bases from V and 4 bases from J, with 21 bases between. CDR3: CASARDLGRVYNEQFF. The CDR3 bases are TGTGCCAGCGCCAGGGACCTGGGGCGGGTATACAATGAGCAGTTCTTC.

This clonotype has only a few counts. This rearrangement joins TRBV2 to TRBJ2-3; possible D gene TRBD2, 5 bases. The CDR3 covers 15 residues. V was clipped by 2 bases and J by 0 bases, with 9 bases between them. CDR1 is SNHLY and CDR2 is FYNNEI in the germline V gene. DNA of the CDR3: TGTGCCAGCAGTGAACTAGCCCTAAGCACAGATACGCAGTATTTT. It encodes CASSELALSTDTQYF.

This clonotype showed up just a few times. This chain links TRBV28 with TRBJ2-1; TRBD2 agrees at 7 bases. The CDR3 contains 18 residues. J gave up 3 bases and V 6 bases, and 17 bases lay outside the gene matches. Germline V gene data show CDR1 as MDHEN and CDR2 as SYDVKM. The CDR3 loop reads CASSRDGWTRGNYNEQFF. For the CDR3, the DNA is TGTGCCAGCAGCCGGGACGGATGGACTAGGGGAAACTACAATGAGCAGTTCTTC.

This chain uses TRBV10-3 with TRBJ2-7, with 11 bases identical to TRBD2. The germline V gene encodes CDR1 ENHRY and CDR2 SYGVKD. Germline trimming cut 6 bases from V and 0 bases from J; bases unmatched to any gene: 4. This CDR3 region has 15 residues. The CDR3 DNA follows: TGTGCCATCAGGGGGACTAGCGGCGACTCCTACGAGCAGTACTTC. Protein product: CAIRGTSGDSYEQYF.